Presented here are 23 T cell receptor beta chains from one specimen sequenced in a study of T-cell reconstitution after alpha-beta-depleted transplantation in children. TCRbeta library construction was performed incorporating unique molecular identifiers. TCRdb re-called the PCR reads with MiXCR, one entry per CDR3 protein. The table lists about 130,000 distinct CDR3 sequences, 8% to 10% of them singletons. Source: PBMCs, mostly from graft donor cells, taken 180 days after TCRalphabeta/CD19-depleted stem cell transplant. All receptors derive from a girl under two years old who had a stem cell transplant for combined immunodeficiency, so the T cells may come from the graft donor.

This clonotype has a handful of counts. V is TRBV7-8 and J is TRBJ2-1; 13 nucleotides match TRBD2. The V gene's germline CDR1 is SGHVS and CDR2 FQNEAQ. Unmatched junction bases numbered 10, after V lost 6 bases and J lost 5 bases. This CDR3 contains 17 residues. The CDR3 sequence is CASRPRLAGGRNNEQFF. CDR3 DNA sequence: TGTGCCAGCAGGCCGAGACTAGCGGGAGGTCGAAACAATGAGCAGTTCTTC. The entire variable domain, with the rest obtained from reference TRBV7-8 and TRBJ2-1, is as follows: GAGVSQSPRYKVAKRGQDVALRCDPISGHVSLFWYQQALGQGPEFLTYFQNEAQLDKSGLPSDRFFAERPEGSVSTLKIQRTQQEDSAVYLCASRPRLAGGRNNEQFFGPGTRLTVL.

This clonotype has more than one count but fewer than ten. This sequence joins TRBV10-3 and TRBJ2-7, with D tentatively TRBD1 (6 bases). The CDR3 covers 15 residues. The V end was cut by 4 bases, the J end by 1 base, with 14 bases between. CDR1 is ENHRY, CDR2 SYGVKD, per germline. CDR3 bases: TGTGCCATCAGTGCGGGACACTATACTTCCTACGAGCAGTACTTC. Amino acids: CAISAGHYTSYEQYF.

The V and J genes are TRBV13 and TRBJ2-2; 9 bases map to TRBD1. The V gene's germline CDR1 is PRHDT and CDR2 FYEKMQ (reference sequence). The CDR3 is 15 amino acids. V gave up 5 bases and J gave up 3 bases; unmatched junction bases: 4. The CDR3, as DNA: TGTGCCAGCAGCCTCCGGACAGGGGACACCGGGGAGCTGTTTTTT. Translated, it gives CASSLRTGDTGELFF.

This clonotype was seen a handful of times. The chain links TRBV7-2 to TRBJ1-2; D gene ambiguous. CDR1 and CDR2 from the germline V gene are SGHTA and FQGNSA. This CDR3 spans 14 amino acids. V gave up 2 bases and J gave up 4 bases, with 11 bases separating them. In DNA, the CDR3 is TGTGCCAGCAGCTTAAGGTTCAGGACCTATGGCTACACCTTC. The encoded protein is CASSLRFRTYGYTF.

This clonotype was detected a few times. The rearrangement joins TRBV2 to TRBJ2-1; 13 bases line up with TRBD2. This CDR3 is 19 amino acids long. Germline V CDR1 and CDR2: SNHLY, FYNNEI. Losses at the gene ends were 5 bases for V and 0 bases for J; bases not matched to a gene: 10. CDR3 DNA: TGTGCCAGCAGTTTTGTAACTAGCGGGAGGGGCAGCTCCTACAATGAGCAGTTCTTC. Residues: CASSFVTSGRGSSYNEQFF.

In this sample, this clonotype turned up a few times. V gene TRBV20-1 combines with J gene TRBJ1-2, with a tentative D call TRBD1 (5 bases). The ends were cut back, 0 bases at V and 5 bases at J, with 16 bases in the middle. Germline values: CDR1 DFQATT, CDR2 SNEGSKA (reference sequence). The CDR3 has 15 residues. DNA for the CDR3: TGCAGTGCTAGAGATCGGTTAGAGACAGAGTATGGCTACACCTTC. Translated: CSARDRLETEYGYTF.

There are many counts of this clonotype. The gene calls are TRBV7-2 and TRBJ2-5; a possible D gene is TRBD2 (6 bases). CDR3 length: 14 amino acids. V lost 2 bases, J lost 2 bases, and 9 bases lay in between. CDR1 and CDR2 from the germline V gene are SGHTA and FQGNSA. The CDR3 DNA sequence: TGTGCCAGCAGCTTAAGGCGGGGTCAAGAGACCCAGTACTTC. Translated: CASSLRRGQETQYF.

CDR3 nucleotide sequence: TGCGCCAGCAGCCAAGACAGGACCCCCCGCACAGATACGCAGTATTTT. Its translation: CASSQDRTPRTDTQYF. This chain connects TRBV4-3 to TRBJ2-3; no reliable D call. Germline values: CDR1 LGHNA, CDR2 YSLEER. Deletions cut 0 bases from V and 1 base from J, with 11 bases between. This CDR3 contains 16 residues.

The V and J genes are TRBV4-1 and TRBJ2-2, with D perhaps TRBD1 (6 bases). Germline-derived CDR1 and CDR2 are MGHRA and YSYEKL. The ends were cut back, 5 bases at V and 4 bases at J, with 11 bases in the middle. CDR3 length equals 14 residues. The CDR3 region has the DNA TGCGCCAGCAGCTTCACAGGGAGCACCGGGGAGCTGTTTTTT. It yields the protein CASSFTGSTGELFF.

Many counts were recorded for this clonotype. The rearrangement links TRBV28 to TRBJ2-3; D gene unclear. CDR3 size: 15 residues. Germline V gene data show CDR1 as MDHEN and CDR2 as SYDVKM. The V end lost 3 bases, the J end lost 2 bases, and 12 bases lay between the germline ends. This CDR3 reads CASSFGDSFTDTQYF. In DNA form, the CDR3 reads TGTGCCAGCAGTTTTGGGGATTCCTTCACAGATACGCAGTATTTT. Using reference TRBV28 and TRBJ2-3 for the parts outside the CDR3, the full variable domain is DVKVTQSSRYLVKRTGEKVFLECVQDMDHENMFWYRQDPGLGLRLIYFSYDVKMKEKGDIPEGYSVSREKKERFSLILESASTNQTSMYLCASSFGDSFTDTQYFGPGTRLTVL.

This clonotype was seen only a few times. The chain has TRBV5-6 and TRBJ2-7; TRBD1 aligns across 9 bases. In germline, CDR1 is SGHDT, CDR2 YYEEEE. Trimming at V came to 5 bases and at J to 4 bases, leaving 16 bases not matched to a gene. The length of the CDR3 is 17 residues. CDR3 in DNA: TGTGCCAGCAGTAAGGAAAACAGGGGGCGAATCTTGTACGAGCAGTACTTC. This translates into CASSKENRGRILYEQYF.

The chain combines TRBV29-1 with TRBJ1-1, with D possibly being TRBD1 (5 bases). Germline loops: CDR1 SQVTM, CDR2 ANQGSEA. The CDR3 contains 12 residues. Deletions cut 6 bases from V and 6 bases from J, with 14 bases between. The CDR3 DNA reads as TGCAGCGTGCAGGGATATTACGCTGAAGCTTTCTTT. Translating it yields CSVQGYYAEAFF.

The chain links TRBV7-2 to TRBJ2-5; 9 bases are a match to TRBD2. The CDR3 loop spans 16 amino acids. Germline-derived CDR1 and CDR2 are SGHTA and FQGNSA. Trimming cost V 3 bases and J 4 bases; bases outside gene matches: 9. For the CDR3, the DNA is TGTGCCAGCAGCTTCGTCGTAGCGGGAGTGCGAGAGACCCAGTACTTC. This sequence encodes CASSFVVAGVRETQYF.

This chain connects TRBV20-1 to TRBJ2-1; 7 bases match TRBD1. V was clipped by 0 bases and J by 3 bases; unmatched bases: 8. The germline CDR1 and CDR2 sequences are DFQATT and SNEGSKA (reference sequence). This CDR3 spans 16 amino acids. CDR3 amino acids: CSARDRDSSHYNEQFF. In DNA, the CDR3 is TGCAGTGCTAGAGACCGGGACAGCAGCCACTACAATGAGCAGTTCTTC.

The V gene is TRBV9, the J gene TRBJ2-5; 8 bases line up with TRBD1. In germline, CDR1 is SGDLS, CDR2 YYNGEE. Trimming cost V 0 bases and J 5 bases; bases outside gene matches: 6. The length of the CDR3 is 15 residues. The CDR3 bases are TGTGCCAGCAGCGTAGTCGGCAGGGGGCGCGAGACCCAGTACTTC. Residues: CASSVVGRGRETQYF.

This clonotype occurred many times. This chain links TRBV5-1 with TRBJ2-7; TRBD2 matches at 7 bases. Germline trimming cut 1 base from V and 0 bases from J; bases unmatched to any gene: 1. The CDR3 is 14 residues long. Germline CDR1 reads SGHRS; CDR2 reads YFSETQ. The CDR3 sequence: CASSLSGASYEQYF. CDR3 coding DNA: TGCGCCAGCAGCTTGAGCGGGGCCTCCTACGAGCAGTACTTC.

The V call is TRBV20-1, the J call TRBJ2-1; 10 bases fit TRBD2. The J segment lost 2 bases and the V segment lost 7 bases, leaving 8 bases of the junction unmatched. Germline V gene sequence: CDR1 DFQATT, CDR2 SNEGSKA (reference sequence). This CDR3 region has 15 residues. CDR3 coding DNA: TGCAGTGGAGATAGCGGGGGGCCAACCTACAATGAGCAGTTCTTC. Encoded protein: CSGDSGGPTYNEQFF.

This clonotype has a count of ten or more. CDR3 sequence (DNA): TGTGCCAGCAGCCGGACAGGGAGCTCCTACGAGCAGTACTTC. It translates to CASSRTGSSYEQYF. This sequence joins TRBV12-3 or TRBV12-4 and TRBJ2-7; 8 nucleotides line up with TRBD1. The CDR3 covers 14 residues. V trimming: 6 bases; J trimming: 0 bases; junction bases outside the gene matches: 4.

This clonotype has a handful of counts. The J gene is TRBJ1-3, the V gene TRBV7-8, with TRBD1 matching over 7 bases. CDR3 size: 18 residues. V was clipped by 4 bases and J by 3 bases; unmatched bases: 15. The V gene's germline CDR1 is SGHVS and CDR2 FQNEAQ. The CDR3, as DNA: TGTGCCAGCAGCTCCGGGGGGGGACAGAGACTACATGGAAACACCATATATTTT. Protein product: CASSSGGGQRLHGNTIYF.

This clonotype occurred many times. V is TRBV5-1 and J is TRBJ2-3; the D is unclear. Germline V gene lookup returns CDR1 SGHRS and CDR2 YFSETQ. The CDR3 covers 13 residues. The V gene lost 5 bases and the J gene lost 3 bases, with 10 bases spanning the gap. The CDR3 sequence: CASRSASTDTQYF. The CDR3 DNA is TGCGCCAGCAGGTCTGCCTCAACAGATACGCAGTATTTT.

The chain uses TRBV5-6 and TRBJ2-7; perhaps D is TRBD1 or TRBD2 (5 bases each). The CDR3 extends over 17 amino acids. CDR1 is SGHDT and CDR2 is YYEEEE in the germline V gene. V shed 4 bases and J shed 2 bases, with 22 bases lying between them. As DNA, the CDR3 is TGTGCCAGCAGCCTAATCCGTCGGGGCCCCAGGGCCTACGAGCAGTACTTC. Amino acids: CASSLIRRGPRAYEQYF.

The chain recombines TRBV6-5 with TRBJ2-1; 12 bases match TRBD2. V shed 2 bases, J shed 9 bases, and the junction held 5 bases outside the gene matches. This CDR3 is built from 15 residues. Germline V CDR1 and CDR2: MNHEY, SVGAGI. As DNA, the CDR3 is TGTGCCAGCAGTTACCAGGCTAGCGGGGGGGGTGAGCAGTTCTTC. Protein: CASSYQASGGGEQFF.

The CDR3 protein is CATSDRDREQETQYF. The DNA of the CDR3 is TGTGCCACCAGTGATCGGGACAGGGAGCAAGAGACCCAGTACTTC. J is TRBJ2-5 and V is TRBV24-1; 9 bases are a match to TRBD1. This CDR3 has 15 amino acids. Per the germline V gene, CDR1 is KGHDR and CDR2 is SFDVKD. The V and J ends lost 3 bases and 2 bases, in that order; junction bases with no gene match: 3.